These 15 T cell receptor beta chains came from one sample sequenced in a study of blood T cell repertoires in COVID-19. The method was immunoSEQ multiplex PCR; TCRdb's version includes in-frame clones alone and lacks a portion of them. Of tens of thousands of clones listed, more than 60% are singletons. The source material was peripheral blood. These receptors were collected from a human donor in a cohort sampled during active COVID-19.

This chain joins TRBV20-1 and TRBJ1-5; D is perhaps TRBD1 (6 bases). Deletions cut 3 bases from V and 7 bases from J, with 19 bases between. The CDR3 consists of 15 residues. Germline V CDR1 and CDR2: DFQATT, SNEGSKA (reference sequence). In DNA, the CDR3 is TGCAGTGCTAGTGTCCCCACCCAGGGGACCCAGCCCCAGCATTTT. This encodes CSASVPTQGTQPQHF.

This clone was seen more than once but under ten times. Other DNA sequences in the sample encode the same CDR3. The chain has TRBV7-3 and TRBJ2-3; unclear D gene. The CDR3 covers 12 residues. Germline CDR1 is SGHTA and CDR2 is FQGTGA. V lost 5 bases, J lost 2 bases, and 5 bases lay in between. The CDR3 region has the DNA TGTGCCAGCAGCCAGAACACAGATACGCAGTATTTT. The encoded protein is CASSQNTDTQYF. The full variable domain, its missing parts supplied by reference TRBV7-3 and TRBJ2-3, is GAGVSQTPSNKVTEKGKYVELRCDPISGHTALYWYRQSLGQGPEFLIYFQGTGAADDSGLPNDRFFAVRPEGSVSTLKIQRTERGDSAVYLCASSQNTDTQYFGPGTRLTVL.

The rearrangement uses TRBV5-1 and TRBJ2-1, with 10 bases lining up with TRBD1. Looked up from germline, CDR1 is SGHRS and CDR2 is YFSETQ. After removal of 10 bases from V and 1 base from J, the junction contained 5 bases not matched to a gene. CDR3 length equals 14 residues. CDR3 coding DNA: TGCGCCTGCCGGGACAGGGGATCCTACAATGAGCAGTTCTTC. Translated: CACRDRGSYNEQFF.

This chain links TRBV27 with TRBJ1-2; TRBD1 agrees at 7 bases. Germline loops: CDR1 MNHEY, CDR2 SMNVEV (reference sequence). The CDR3 totals 15 residues. J lost 2 bases, V lost 6 bases, and 9 bases had no gene match. The CDR3 spells CASRSGQVMNYGYTF. CDR3 coding DNA: TGTGCCAGCAGAAGCGGACAGGTTATGAACTATGGCTACACCTTC.

This clone has a single count. This chain connects TRBV19 to TRBJ2-4; D not certain. The germline V gene has CDR1 LNHDA and CDR2 SQIVND (reference sequence). Between the trimmed V and J ends, which lost 1 base and 10 bases, there was a span of 11 bases. The CDR3 loop spans 13 amino acids. The DNA for the CDR3 is TGTGCCAGTAGTATAGCGGGTTTGGATATTCAGTACTTC. Protein sequence: CASSIAGLDIQYF.

The chain carries TRBV6-5 and TRBJ2-7; D is possibly TRBD1 (5 bases). The CDR3 sequence is 13 residues long. V was cut by 6 bases and J by 1 base, with 10 bases left in between. Looked up from germline, CDR1 is MNHEY and CDR2 is SVGAGI. DNA of the CDR3: TGTGCCAGCAGAAGACAGAAATCCTACGAGCAGTACTTC. Encoded protein: CASRRQKSYEQYF.

The chain carries TRBV28 and TRBJ1-5; D not resolved. The CDR3 totals 15 residues. Germline CDR1 MDHEN, CDR2 SYDVKM. Trimming removed 3 bases from V and 0 bases from J, with 9 bases in between. The CDR3 here is CASSFKQYSNQPQHF. Written as DNA, the CDR3 is TGTGCCAGCAGTTTCAAACAGTATAGCAATCAGCCCCAGCATTTT.

The table lists this clone with a count of one. The chain carries TRBV6-5 and TRBJ1-5; D unresolved. The germline V gene encodes CDR1 MNHEY and CDR2 SVGAGI. Deletions cut 2 bases from V and 5 bases from J, with 7 bases between. CDR3 length: 13 residues. For the CDR3, the DNA is TGTGCCAGCAGTTACAGTCGGTATCAGCCCCAGCATTTT. Encoded protein: CASSYSRYQPQHF.

The CDR3 coding sequence is TGTGCCAGCAGCTTGGCGACAGGTACTGACATTCAGTACTTC. Protein: CASSLATGTDIQYF. The J gene is TRBJ2-4, the V gene TRBV7-2; TRBD1 is a possible D gene (6 bases). Germline CDR1 and CDR2: SGHTA and FQGNSA. V was trimmed by 3 bases and J by 8 bases, leaving 14 bases between them. This CDR3 comprises 14 residues.

V and J are TRBV6-1 and TRBJ2-1; 12 bases agree with TRBD2. The CDR3 covers 16 residues. Germline loops: CDR1 MNHNS, CDR2 SASEGT. J was trimmed by 7 bases and V by 4 bases; bases with no gene match: 8. CDR3 nucleotide sequence: TGTGCCAGCAGTGGGGCTAGCGGGAGGGCAGGGAATGAGCAGTTCTTC. Its translation: CASSGASGRAGNEQFF.

The chain combines TRBV2 with TRBJ2-3, with a weak D call TRBD2 (6 bases). Germline CDR1 SNHLY, CDR2 FYNNEI. The V end lost 7 bases, the J end lost 2 bases, and 13 bases lay between the germline ends. This CDR3 region has 14 residues. In nucleotides, the CDR3 is TGTGCCAGCACCCTGACTAGTACCACAGATACGCAGTATTTT. Translation gives CASTLTSTTDTQYF.

The CDR3 nucleotides are TGTGCCAGCAGCGCCCCTGGGACACCCTCCTACAATGAGCAGTTCTTC. Its translation: CASSAPGTPSYNEQFF. The chain is built from TRBV28 and TRBJ2-1; weak D call: TRBD1 (6 bases). With 6 bases removed from V and 0 bases from J, the gap between germline ends came to 15 bases. In germline, CDR1 is MDHEN, CDR2 SYDVKM. The CDR3 has 16 amino acids.

This chain links TRBV5-4 with TRBJ2-2, with 8 bases aligning to TRBD2. With 4 bases clipped from V and 3 bases from J, the junction kept 8 bases outside the gene matches. Germline CDR1 is SGHNT and CDR2 is YYREEE (reference sequence). The CDR3 extends over 16 amino acids. The CDR3 reads CASSPRGGRDTGELFF. The CDR3 DNA sequence: TGTGCCAGCAGCCCCCGGGGGGGGAGGGACACCGGGGAGCTGTTTTTT.

This rearrangement joins TRBV6-5 to TRBJ2-7; 8 bases are a match to TRBD1. Germline V lookup: CDR1 MNHEY, CDR2 SVGAGI. Germline trimming cut 5 bases from V and 10 bases from J; bases unmatched to any gene: 4. The CDR3 runs 11 residues. The CDR3, as DNA: TGTGCCAGCAGTAAGGACAGGGATCAGTACTTC. Protein sequence: CASSKDRDQYF.

The chain is built from TRBV12-3 or TRBV12-4 and TRBJ2-1, with 8 bases lining up with TRBD2. This CDR3 is 13 amino acids long. V dropped 3 bases and J dropped 15; count of bases not matched to a gene: 10. CDR3 sequence: CASSLLIAGLVFF. The DNA of the CDR3 is TGTGCCAGCAGTTTGTTGATAGCGGGATTAGTGTTCTTC.